This T cell receptor beta chain was profiled in a study of blood T cells in healthy people across ages. Using a J-beta primer mix together with a sample-barcoded 5' primer, a second PCR was run for roughly 6 to 11 cycles. TCRdb processed the 5' RACE reads anew with MiXCR; each CDR3 protein has one entry. Among around 1,500,000 distinct CDR3 sequences listed, 25% to 30% were seen once. This clonotype has a single count. This sequence may be a read error, since a much larger clone differs from it by one base. The CDR3 has 14 amino acids. V was cut by 3 bases and J by 6 bases, with 13 bases left in between. Germline V lookup: CDR1 LGHNA, CDR2 YNFKEQ. Peripheral blood, about 9.8 milliliters per donor, was collected.

Sequences were obtained from blood. The chain combines TRBV4-2 with TRBJ2-3; tentatively, D is TRBD1 (6 bases). This sequence originates from a woman in her twenties or thirties in good health. The CDR3 DNA follows: TGTGCCAGCAGCCATGGCACAGGGTCCGATACGCAGTATTTT. Amino acids: CASSHGTGSDTQYF.